This TCR beta chain came from a study of blood T cell repertoires in COVID-19. Study details: The cDNA or gDNA used as material had been derived from T cells, B-cell-depleted T cells, or PBMCs.

This clone was picked up a small number of times. Source study methods: Researchers report that nucleated cell counts were estimated from reference gene primer amplification. The data were produced by immunoSEQ multiplex PCR, yet TCRdb's version contains in-frame clones alone and is incomplete. V and J calls and clone size come straight from that table; D and trimming were deduced from the DNA. This sample has 130,000 or so clones, with about 80% found just once. Germline-derived CDR1 and CDR2 are ENHRY and SYGVKD. The V and J ends lost 0 bases and 1 base respectively, with 10 bases between them. CDR3 length equals 16 residues.

The sample comprised peripheral blood. V and J are TRBV10-3 and TRBJ1-5, with D tentatively TRBD1 (5 bases). The TCR was taken from a woman of 80 years or more with acute or convalescent COVID-19. In DNA form, the CDR3 reads TGTGCCATCAGTGAGTCGGCAGGGATAAGCAATCAGCCCCAGCATTTT. It encodes CAISESAGISNQPQHF.